The 11 T cell receptor beta chains given below trace back to one sample, sequenced in a study of blood T cell repertoires in COVID-19. The repertoire was sequenced with immunoSEQ multiplex PCR; TCRdb's copy has only in-frame clones and lacks some. The table has under 300,000 clones, 88% seen once. Sequencing was done on a sample of PBMCs or T cells enriched from blood (not recorded which). The receptors were gathered from a woman aged 60 to 75 in a cohort exposed to, infected with or recovered from COVID-19 (not recorded which).

The V gene is TRBV25-1, the J gene TRBJ1-4; 7 positions match TRBD1. The V and J ends lost 0 bases and 7 bases, in that order; junction bases with no gene match: 8. Germline V gene lookup returns CDR1 MGHDK and CDR2 SYGVNS. The length of the CDR3 is 16 residues. The CDR3 bases are TGTGCCAGCAGTGAATACGAGGCAGGGGACAGTGAAAAACTGTTTTTT. This gives the protein CASSEYEAGDSEKLFF. Full variable domain (rest looked up from reference TRBV25-1 and TRBJ1-4): EADIYQTPRYLVIGTGKKITLECSQTMGHDKMYWYQQDPGMELHLIHYSYGVNSTEKGDLSSESTVSRIRTEHFPLTLESARPSHTSQYLCASSEYEAGDSEKLFFGSGTQLSVL.

This sequence joins TRBV2 and TRBJ2-1; 7 nucleotides align to TRBD2. Per the germline V gene, CDR1 is SNHLY and CDR2 is FYNNEI. The V and J ends lost 6 bases and 1 base, in that order; junction bases with no gene match: 9. The CDR3 sequence is 16 residues long. CDR3 region: CASRVNSGPSYNEQFF. In nucleotides, the CDR3 is TGTGCCAGCAGGGTCAATAGCGGGCCGTCCTACAATGAGCAGTTCTTC. Drawing the rest from reference TRBV2 and TRBJ2-1, the complete variable domain is EPEVTQTPSHQVTQMGQEVILRCVPISNHLYFYWYRQILGQKVEFLVSFYNNEISEKSEIFDDQFSVERPDGSNFTLKIRSTKLEDSAMYFCASRVNSGPSYNEQFFGPGTRLTVL.

This chain connects TRBV11-3 to TRBJ2-1, with a possible D match to TRBD2 (6 bases). The CDR3 loop spans 13 amino acids. Trimming took 5 bases from V and 4 from J, leaving 9 bases between them. Germline lookup yields CDR1 SGHNT and CDR2 YENEEA. The CDR3 bases are TGTGCCAGCAGCCCCGGACTATACAATGAGCAGTTCTTC. It yields the protein CASSPGLYNEQFF.

The rearrangement uses TRBV10-1 and TRBJ2-5, with D possibly being TRBD1 (6 bases). The germline V and J ends were trimmed by 6 bases and 2 bases, with 10 bases remaining between them. This CDR3 is 13 amino acids long. Germline V gene sequence: CDR1 WNHNN, CDR2 SYGVQD (reference sequence). This CDR3 reads CASSRQVQETQYF. The CDR3 coding sequence is TGCGCCAGCAGCAGACAGGTACAAGAGACCCAGTACTTC.

The chain combines TRBV5-8 with TRBJ2-3; 7 positions agree with TRBD1. CDR3 length: 15 residues. Germline assignment: CDR1 SGHTS and CDR2 YDEGEE. V was pared by 3 bases and J by 0 bases, with 4 bases of the junction left unmatched. The CDR3: CASSSWDSSTDTQYF. Here the CDR3 DNA reads TGTGCCAGCAGCTCATGGGACAGTAGCACAGATACGCAGTATTTT.

V and J are TRBV11-3 and TRBJ2-7, with D perhaps matching TRBD2 (6 bases). Germline CDR1 and CDR2: SGHNT and YENEEA. The CDR3 runs 14 residues. V was cut by 1 base and J by 7 bases, with 14 bases left in between. CDR3 sequence (DNA): TGTGCCAGCAGCTTAGGCACAGGTGGAGGGGAGCAGTACTTC. This encodes CASSLGTGGGEQYF. Looking up the rest from reference TRBV11-3 and TRBJ2-7 gives the full variable domain: EAGVVQSPRYKIIEKKQPVAFWCNPISGHNTLYWYLQNLGQGPELLIRYENEEAVDDSQLPKDRFSAERLKGVDSTLKIQPAELGDSAVYLCASSLGTGGGEQYFGPGTRLTVT.

This clone came up a few times. This chain links TRBV9 with TRBJ1-5, with D possibly TRBD1 on 6 matching bases. The CDR3 contains 15 residues. Germline loops: CDR1 SGDLS, CDR2 YYNGEE. Trimming removed 2 bases from V and 9 bases from J, with 18 bases in between. CDR3 residues: CASSVDGQRLGPQHF. Written as DNA, the CDR3 is TGTGCCAGCAGCGTGGACGGACAGAGGTTAGGGCCCCAGCATTTT.

The rearrangement uses TRBV28 and TRBJ1-2; D not resolved. V dropped 3 bases and J dropped 7 bases, with 6 bases sitting between them. Germline CDR1 reads MDHEN; CDR2 reads SYDVKM. This CDR3 comprises 11 residues. The CDR3 sequence: CASSLGPGYTF. The CDR3 nucleotides read TGTGCCAGCAGTTTGGGCCCTGGCTACACCTTC.

The chain carries TRBV3-1 (or the pseudogene TRBV3-2) and TRBJ1-1; TRBD1 agrees at 7 bases. V lost 1 base and J lost 3; bases outside the gene matches: 8. This CDR3 is built from 16 residues. Germline CDR1 is LGHDT and CDR2 is YNNKEL (reference sequence). The CDR3 coding sequence is TGTGCCAGCAGCCAAGCGAACAGGGGAAGTCACACTGAAGCTTTCTTT. Its protein product is CASSQANRGSHTEAFF.

The V gene is TRBV28, the J gene TRBJ1-2; D gene uncertain. V was cut by 0 bases and J by 4 bases, with 18 bases left in between. The CDR3 has 17 amino acids. Germline V gene data show CDR1 as MDHEN and CDR2 as SYDVKM. CDR3: CASSLWTPSGSGYGYTF. For the CDR3, the DNA is TGTGCCAGCAGTTTATGGACCCCTTCGGGGTCTGGCTATGGCTACACCTTC.

The chain carries TRBV9 and TRBJ1-1; 7 bases fit TRBD1. The V and J ends lost 0 bases and 1 base, in that order; junction bases with no gene match: 0. The CDR3 has 14 residues. From germline, CDR1 is SGDLS and CDR2 YYNGEE. The CDR3 loop reads CASSVGQGNTEAFF. The CDR3 DNA follows: TGTGCCAGCAGCGTAGGACAGGGGAACACTGAAGCTTTCTTT.